This passage covers 5 T cell receptor beta chains from one sample sequenced in a study of beta chain features in type 1 diabetes. The whole isolated RNA underwent reverse transcription, so sequencing captured expressed TCRB transcripts. Method: immunoSEQ multiplex PCR; TCRdb's copy keeps in-frame clones and lacks some. The table includes 300,000 to 400,000 clones, over 9.5% detected once. Sequencing was performed on naive CD4+ T cells from blood. These receptors all stem from a young man in good health.

The rearrangement uses TRBV14 and TRBJ2-5, with TRBD2 matching 11 bases. Unmatched junction bases numbered 12, after V lost 4 bases and J lost 5 bases. This CDR3 contains 17 residues. Germline lookup yields CDR1 SGHDN and CDR2 FVKESK. The CDR3 here is CASSRTRGSSGRETQYF. CDR3 bases: TGTGCCAGCAGCCGAACCCGAGGATCTAGCGGGAGGGAGACCCAGTACTTC.

This clone was counted a few times. V usage is TRBV5-8 and J usage is TRBJ1-4; 7 bases agree with TRBD1. Germline lookup yields CDR1 SGHTS and CDR2 YDEGEE. J was trimmed by 2 bases and V by 5 bases; bases with no gene match: 6. The CDR3 sequence is 15 residues long. For the CDR3, the DNA is TGTGCCAGCAGAACCGAGGGGGCGACTAATGAAAAACTGTTTTTT. This sequence encodes CASRTEGATNEKLFF.

V gene TRBV27 combines with J gene TRBJ1-1; possible D gene TRBD1, 5 bases. CDR1 and CDR2 from the germline V gene are MNHEY and SMNVEV (reference sequence). The ends were cut back, 8 bases at V and 0 bases at J, with 16 bases in the middle. CDR3 length: 15 amino acids. CDR3 amino acids: CASQRTPFLNTEAFF. For the CDR3, the DNA is TGTGCCAGCCAAAGGACACCCTTTTTGAACACTGAAGCTTTCTTT.

This clone was counted only a few times. This rearrangement joins TRBV27 to TRBJ1-2, with TRBD1 matching 9 bases. The germline V gene encodes CDR1 MNHEY and CDR2 SMNVEV (reference sequence). The CDR3 covers 12 residues. V trimming: 5 bases; J trimming: 7 bases; junction bases outside the gene matches: 2. The CDR3 region has the DNA TGTGCCAGCAGTCCGACAGGGGGTGGCTACACCTTC. Amino acids: CASSPTGGGYTF.

The chain has TRBV7-2 and TRBJ2-7; a weak D match, TRBD2 (6 bases). The ends were cut back, 5 bases at V and 4 bases at J, with 18 bases in the middle. This CDR3 is 15 amino acids long. The germline gives CDR1 SGHTA, CDR2 FQGNSA. CDR3 loop: CASSMGGLGIYEQYF. The CDR3 region has the DNA TGTGCCAGCAGCATGGGGGGACTGGGGATTTACGAGCAGTACTTC.